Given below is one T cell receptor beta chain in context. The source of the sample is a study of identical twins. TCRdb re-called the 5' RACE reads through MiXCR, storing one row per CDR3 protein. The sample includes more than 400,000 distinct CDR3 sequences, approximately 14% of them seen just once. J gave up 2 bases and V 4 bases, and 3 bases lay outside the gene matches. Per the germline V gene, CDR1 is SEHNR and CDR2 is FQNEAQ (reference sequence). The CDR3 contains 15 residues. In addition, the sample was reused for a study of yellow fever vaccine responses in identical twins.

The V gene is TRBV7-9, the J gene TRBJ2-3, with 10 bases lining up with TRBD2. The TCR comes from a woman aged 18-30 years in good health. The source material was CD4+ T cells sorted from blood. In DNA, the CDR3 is TGTGCCAGCAGCTGGACTAGCGGTCACACAGATACGCAGTATTTT. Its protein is CASSWTSGHTDTQYF.